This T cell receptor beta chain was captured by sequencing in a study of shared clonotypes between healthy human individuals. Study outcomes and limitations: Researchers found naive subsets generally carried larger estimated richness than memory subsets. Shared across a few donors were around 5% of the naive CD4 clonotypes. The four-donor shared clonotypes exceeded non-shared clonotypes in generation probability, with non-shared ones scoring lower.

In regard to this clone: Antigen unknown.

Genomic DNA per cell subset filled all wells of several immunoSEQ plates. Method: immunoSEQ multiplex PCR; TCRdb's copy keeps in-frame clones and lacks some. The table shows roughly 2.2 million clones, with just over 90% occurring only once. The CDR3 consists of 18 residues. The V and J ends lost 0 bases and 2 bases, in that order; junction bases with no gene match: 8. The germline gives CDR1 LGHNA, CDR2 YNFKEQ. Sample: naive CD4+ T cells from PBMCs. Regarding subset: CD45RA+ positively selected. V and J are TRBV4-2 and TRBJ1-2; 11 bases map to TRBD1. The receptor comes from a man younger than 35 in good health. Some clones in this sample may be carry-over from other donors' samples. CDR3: CASSQELGRDRGNYGYTF. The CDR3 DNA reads TGTGCCAGCAGCCAAGAATTGGGTCGGGACAGGGGGAACTATGGCTACACCTTC.